This T cell receptor (beta chain) was identified during a study of T cell responses to AZD1222 COVID-19 vaccine. Measured with immunoSEQ multiplex PCR; TCRdb has only the in-frame clones, and not every one. The sample consists of some 150,000 clones, around 90% of them appearing once. The specimen comprised peripheral blood, sampled on day 0 of MenACWY control vaccination. The receptor was derived from an adult in good health.

The CDR3 is CATSDFRGRAGIEQFF. The DNA of the CDR3 is TGTGCCACCAGTGATTTCCGCGGGAGGGCCGGGATTGAGCAGTTCTTC. The chain couples TRBV24-1 to TRBJ2-1; 9 bases fit TRBD2. This CDR3 has 16 residues. Germline V CDR1 and CDR2: KGHDR, SFDVKD. V shed 1 base and J 9 bases; nucleotides not matched to a gene: 9.